This T cell receptor beta chain was sequenced in a study of blood T cell repertoires in COVID-19. Per the original methods: Researchers report that nucleated cell counts were estimated from reference gene primer amplification. Measured with immunoSEQ multiplex PCR; TCRdb has only the in-frame clones, and not every one. The V and J calls and clone size were taken over from that table, and D and trimming were inferred from the DNA. This sample yields 100,000 to 120,000 clones, of which around 84% are seen a single time; about 16% belongs to the top ten. CDR1 is SQVTM, CDR2 ANQGSEA, per germline. The V end lost 3 bases, the J end lost 4 bases, and 12 bases lay between the germline ends. The CDR3 is made up of 13 amino acids.

The source is a woman of 80 years or more with acute or convalescent COVID-19. The chain has TRBV29-1 and TRBJ1-2, with D hard to call. Specimen: peripheral blood. The CDR3 reads CSVDGESGYGYTF. DNA of the CDR3: TGCAGCGTTGATGGAGAGAGCGGCTATGGCTACACCTTC.